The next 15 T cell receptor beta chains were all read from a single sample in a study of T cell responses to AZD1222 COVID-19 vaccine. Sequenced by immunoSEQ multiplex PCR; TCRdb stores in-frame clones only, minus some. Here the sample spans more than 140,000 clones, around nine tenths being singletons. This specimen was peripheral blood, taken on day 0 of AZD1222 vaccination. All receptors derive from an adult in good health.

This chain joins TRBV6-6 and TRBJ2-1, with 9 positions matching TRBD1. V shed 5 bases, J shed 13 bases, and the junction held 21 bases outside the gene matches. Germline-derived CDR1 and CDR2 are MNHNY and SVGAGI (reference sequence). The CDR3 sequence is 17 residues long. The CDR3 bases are TGTGCCAGCAGTCAGGGGCGTGGGACAGGGCCAGGAAGGGGACAGTTCTTC. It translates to CASSQGRGTGPGRGQFF.

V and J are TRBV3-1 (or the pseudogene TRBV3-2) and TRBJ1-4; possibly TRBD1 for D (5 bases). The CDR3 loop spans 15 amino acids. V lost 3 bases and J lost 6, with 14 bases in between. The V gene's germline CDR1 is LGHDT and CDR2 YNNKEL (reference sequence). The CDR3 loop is CASSQTGTADEKLFF. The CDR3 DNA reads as TGTGCCAGCAGCCAGACCGGGACCGCCGATGAAAAACTGTTTTTT.

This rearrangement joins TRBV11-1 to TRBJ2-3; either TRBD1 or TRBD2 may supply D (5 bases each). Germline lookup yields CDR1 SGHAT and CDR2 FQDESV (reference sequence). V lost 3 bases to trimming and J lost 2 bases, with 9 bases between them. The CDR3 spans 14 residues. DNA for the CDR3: TGTGCCAGCAGCTTTCGGGGCTACACAGATACGCAGTATTTT. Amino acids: CASSFRGYTDTQYF. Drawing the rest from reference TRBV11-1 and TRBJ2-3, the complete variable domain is EAEVAQSPRYKITEKSQAVAFWCDPISGHATLYWYRQILGQGPELLVQFQDESVVDDSQLPKDRFSAERLKGVDSTLKIQPAELGDSAMYLCASSFRGYTDTQYFGPGTRLTVL.

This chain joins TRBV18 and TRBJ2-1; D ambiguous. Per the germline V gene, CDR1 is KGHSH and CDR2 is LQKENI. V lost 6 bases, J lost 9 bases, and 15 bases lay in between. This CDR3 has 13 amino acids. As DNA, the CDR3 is TGTGCCAGCTCCCACTCGGAGTCGGGTGAGCAGTTCTTC. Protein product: CASSHSESGEQFF.

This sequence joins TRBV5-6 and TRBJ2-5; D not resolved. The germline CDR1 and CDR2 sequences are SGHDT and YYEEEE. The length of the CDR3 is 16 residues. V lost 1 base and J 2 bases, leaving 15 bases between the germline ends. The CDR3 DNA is TGTGCCAGCAGCTTGTCGGCCGGATGGGCACAAGAGACCCAGTACTTC. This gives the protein CASSLSAGWAQETQYF. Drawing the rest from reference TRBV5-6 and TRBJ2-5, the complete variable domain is DAGVTQSPTHLIKTRGQQVTLRCSPKSGHDTVSWYQQALGQGPQFIFQYYEEEERQRGNFPDRFSGHQFPNYSSELNVNALLLGDSALYLCASSLSAGWAQETQYFGPGTRLLVL.

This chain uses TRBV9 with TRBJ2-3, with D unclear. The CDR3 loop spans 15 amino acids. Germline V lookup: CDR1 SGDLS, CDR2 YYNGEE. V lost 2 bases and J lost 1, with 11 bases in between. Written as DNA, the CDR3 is TGTGCCAGCAGCGTGACGGAGAAGGGCACAGATACGCAGTATTTT. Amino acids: CASSVTEKGTDTQYF.

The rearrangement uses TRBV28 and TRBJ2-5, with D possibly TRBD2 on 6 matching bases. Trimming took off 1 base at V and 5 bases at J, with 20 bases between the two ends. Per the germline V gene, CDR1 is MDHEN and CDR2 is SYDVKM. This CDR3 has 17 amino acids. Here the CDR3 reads CASSLFGGVGQEETQYF. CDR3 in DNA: TGTGCCAGCAGTTTATTCGGCGGGGTGGGCCAAGAGGAGACCCAGTACTTC.

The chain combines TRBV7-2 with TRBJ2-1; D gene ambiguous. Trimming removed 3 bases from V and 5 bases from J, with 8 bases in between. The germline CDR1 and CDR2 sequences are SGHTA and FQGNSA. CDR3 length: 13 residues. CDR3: CASSFGEHNEQFF. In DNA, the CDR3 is TGTGCCAGCAGCTTTGGGGAACACAATGAGCAGTTCTTC.

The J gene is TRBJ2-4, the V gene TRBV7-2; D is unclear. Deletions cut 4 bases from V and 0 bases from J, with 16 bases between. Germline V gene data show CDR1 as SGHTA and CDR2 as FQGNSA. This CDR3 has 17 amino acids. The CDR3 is CASSSSPTTLAKNIQYF. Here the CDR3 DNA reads TGTGCCAGCAGCTCCAGTCCAACCACCCTAGCCAAAAACATTCAGTACTTC.

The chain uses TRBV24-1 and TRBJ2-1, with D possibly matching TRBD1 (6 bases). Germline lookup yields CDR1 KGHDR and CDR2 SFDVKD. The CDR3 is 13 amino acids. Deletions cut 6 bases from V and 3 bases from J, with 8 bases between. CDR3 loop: CATSTGIYNEQFF. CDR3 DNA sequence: TGTGCCACCAGTACAGGGATCTACAATGAGCAGTTCTTC.

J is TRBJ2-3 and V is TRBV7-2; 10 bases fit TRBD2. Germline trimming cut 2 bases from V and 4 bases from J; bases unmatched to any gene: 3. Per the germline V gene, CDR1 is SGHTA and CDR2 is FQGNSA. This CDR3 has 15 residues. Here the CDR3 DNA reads TGTGCCAGCAGCTTACACAGCGGGAGGGCAGATACGCAGTATTTT. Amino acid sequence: CASSLHSGRADTQYF.

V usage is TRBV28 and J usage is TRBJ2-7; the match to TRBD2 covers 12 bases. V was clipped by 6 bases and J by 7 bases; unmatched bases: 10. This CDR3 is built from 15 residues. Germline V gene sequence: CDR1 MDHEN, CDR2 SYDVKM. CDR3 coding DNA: TGTGCCAGCAGCCCGAGACTAGCGGGAGCTCAAGAGCAGTACTTC. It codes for CASSPRLAGAQEQYF.

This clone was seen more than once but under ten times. CDR3 sequence (DNA): TGTGCCAGCAGTTCCCCGGGGACCTACAATCAGCCCCAGCATTTT. Protein: CASSSPGTYNQPQHF. The chain employs TRBV6-5 and TRBJ1-5, with D possibly matching TRBD1 (5 bases). From germline, CDR1 is MNHEY and CDR2 SVGAGI. Trimming pared 4 bases from V and 3 bases from J, leaving 13 bases between. The CDR3 totals 15 residues.

The CDR3 DNA is TGCGCCAGCAGGGACCTTACCGTTAGCAATCAGCCCCAGCATTTT. Amino acid sequence: CASRDLTVSNQPQHF. The J gene is TRBJ1-5, the V gene TRBV10-2; no firm D call. The CDR3 extends over 15 amino acids. The germline gives CDR1 WSHSY, CDR2 SAAADI. The germline V and J ends were trimmed by 6 bases and 0 bases, with 12 bases remaining between them.

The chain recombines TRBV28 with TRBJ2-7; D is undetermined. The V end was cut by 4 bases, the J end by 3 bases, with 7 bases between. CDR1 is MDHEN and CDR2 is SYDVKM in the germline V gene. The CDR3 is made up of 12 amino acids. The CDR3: CASSYLGYEQYF. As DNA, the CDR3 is TGTGCCAGCAGTTATTTGGGCTACGAGCAGTACTTC.